A single T cell receptor beta chain is shown here with its context. V lost 10 bases and J 0 bases, leaving 15 bases between the germline ends. The CDR3 is 15 amino acids. Looked up from germline, CDR1 is LNHDA and CDR2 is SQIVND (reference sequence). The data are from a study of technical replicates of blood from a few donors. TCRdb's copy holds only in-frame clones and misses some; the assay was immunoSEQ multiplex PCR. The sample yields fewer than 85,000 clones, roughly 94% seen once. This clonotype originated in a human donor in good health. The sequenced sample was T cells isolated from PBMCs. The rearrangement links TRBV19 to TRBJ2-2; possible D gene TRBD1, 5 bases. The CDR3 region is CATSRGQPNTGELFF. The DNA of the CDR3 is TGTGCCACCTCAAGGGGCCAGCCGAACACCGGGGAGCTGTTTTTT.